This T cell receptor beta chain stems from a study of blood T cell repertoires in COVID-19. The wider study: Researchers got acute and convalescent COVID-19 samples from the United States, Italy and Spain. Nucleic acid was either cDNA or gDNA, and it came from T cells, B-cell-depleted T cells, or PBMCs.

Germline CDR1 is SNHLY and CDR2 is FYNNEI. The CDR3 length is 18 residues. Trimming took 5 bases from V and 7 from J, leaving 29 bases between them. Methods used by the authors: Amplification of reference gene primers provided the estimated nucleated cell counts. The protocol was immunoSEQ multiplex PCR, while the TCRdb copy is restricted to in-frame clones and leaves out a portion. The V and J calls and clone size come from that table; D and trimming were worked out from the DNA. The sample yields approximately 54,000 clones, around 83% seen once. J is TRBJ1-2 and V is TRBV2; no reliable D call. The source of this sequence is a man older than 75 with active COVID-19. Material: peripheral blood. The CDR3 bases are TGTGCCAGCAGTTTTATCGTAGTCGGGTATTTTGGCGGGAGTGGCTACACCTTC. Translation: CASSFIVVGYFGGSGYTF.